What follows are 6 T cell receptor beta chains derived from one specimen sequenced in a study of cytomegalovirus exposure and HLA in healthy donors. PCR primers comprised 60 Vbeta and 13 Jbeta primers. TCRdb's copy holds only in-frame clones and misses some; the assay was immunoSEQ multiplex PCR. The table lists over 80,000 clones, about three quarters of them singletons, with 16% in the top ten. The sequencing sample was made of PBMCs. The receptors were sampled from a man aged 55 to 69 in good health and CMV-seropositive.

This chain joins TRBV7-2 and TRBJ2-6; 8 bases are a match to TRBD1. Germline V gene sequence: CDR1 SGHTA, CDR2 FQGNSA. With V trimmed by 7 bases and J by 1 base, 12 bases remained unmatched. This CDR3 has 18 residues. As DNA, the CDR3 is TGTGCCAGCACCAAGACCGGGACAGGTGAGTCTGGGGCCAACGTCCTGACTTTC. This translates into CASTKTGTGESGANVLTF.

V is TRBV11-2 and J is TRBJ2-4; 8 bases fit TRBD2. Germline lookup yields CDR1 SGHAT and CDR2 FQNNGV. The CDR3 is 15 amino acids. V lost 1 base and J lost 2; bases outside the gene matches: 1. CDR3 bases: TGTGCCAGCAGCTTAGCGGGGGGGTCCAAAAACATTCAGTACTTC. It is translated as CASSLAGGSKNIQYF.

The rearrangement uses TRBV30 and TRBJ1-5; TRBD1 might be the D (5 bases). This CDR3 spans 16 amino acids. Trimming stripped 3 bases from V and 7 bases from J, with 22 bases between. Per the germline V gene, CDR1 is GTSNPN and CDR2 is SVGIG (reference sequence). CDR3 nucleotide sequence: TGTGCCTGGAGCGTGGCAAGGGGAGGGAGAGGACAGCCCCAGCATTTT. Protein: CAWSVARGGRGQPQHF.

Only one count was recorded for this clone. The chain is built from TRBV19 and TRBJ2-5; 11 bases map to TRBD1. This CDR3 is 16 amino acids long. CDR1 is LNHDA and CDR2 is SQIVND in the germline V gene (reference sequence). V lost 5 bases, J lost 2 bases, and 7 bases stayed unmatched. The CDR3, as DNA: TGTGCCAGTAGTCCTCGGGACAGGGGGTGGCAAGAGACCCAGTACTTC. It yields the protein CASSPRDRGWQETQYF.

The J gene is TRBJ2-2, the V gene TRBV28; 8 bases agree with TRBD1. Germline values: CDR1 MDHEN, CDR2 SYDVKM. The CDR3 runs to 14 residues. Unmatched junction bases numbered 6, after V lost 8 bases and J lost 4 bases. The CDR3 DNA reads as TGTGCCAGCCGGACAGGGATTCCCACCGGGGAGCTGTTTTTT. Translated: CASRTGIPTGELFF.

The chain uses TRBV7-6 and TRBJ2-2; D unclear. Germline V gene lookup returns CDR1 SGHVS and CDR2 FNYEAQ. The CDR3 length is 13 residues. The V end lost 1 base, the J end lost 6 bases, and 6 bases lay between the germline ends. The CDR3 coding sequence is TGTGCCAGCAGCTTAGGAGTTTCCGGGGAGCTGTTTTTT. Translated: CASSLGVSGELFF.